What follows are 21 T cell receptor beta chains derived from one specimen sequenced in a study of blood T cells in healthy people across ages. For the second PCR, which ran for 7 to 11 cycles, a sample-barcoded 5' primer and a J-beta primer mix were used. One entry per CDR3 protein results from TCRdb running MiXCR on the 5' RACE reads. This sample has about 580,000 distinct CDR3 sequences, with 40% to 55% found just once. Material for sequencing was blood. Receptor source: a man older than 75 in good health.

V usage is TRBV7-2 and J usage is TRBJ2-4, with D perhaps matching TRBD1 (5 bases). The J call may be faulty, since TRBJ2-7 better matches the DNA end. Germline V gene data show CDR1 as SGHTA and CDR2 as FQGNSA. This CDR3 is built from 13 residues. In nucleotides, the CDR3 is TGTGCCAGCGCCCAGGGTTCATTCTACGAGCAGTACTTC. This translates into CASAQGSFYEQYF.

This chain connects TRBV7-2 to TRBJ1-5; perhaps TRBD1 as D (5 bases). The CDR3 loop spans 13 amino acids. CDR1 and CDR2 (germline): SGHTA, FQGNSA. V was trimmed by 4 bases and J by 7 bases, leaving 11 bases between them. CDR3 region: CASSWEGRQPQHF. DNA of the CDR3: TGTGCCAGCAGCTGGGAGGGGCGGCAGCCCCAGCATTTT.

This clonotype was observed a handful of times. The CDR3 region is CSASPGKGKDTQYF. Here the CDR3 DNA reads TGCAGTGCTAGCCCCGGGAAGGGGAAAGATACGCAGTATTTT. V usage is TRBV20-1 and J usage is TRBJ2-3; TRBD1 or TRBD2 may be the D gene (5 bases each). V lost 3 bases to trimming and J lost 5 bases, with 15 bases between them. CDR3 length: 14 residues. Germline V lookup: CDR1 DFQATT, CDR2 SNEGSKA (reference sequence).

The chain combines TRBV9 with TRBJ2-3, with TRBD2 identical over 10 bases. CDR3 size: 16 residues. V dropped 4 bases and J dropped 6; count of bases not matched to a gene: 11. Germline V gives CDR1 SGDLS, CDR2 YYNGEE. The CDR3 sequence is CASSPQPTSGTDTQYF. The CDR3 DNA follows: TGTGCCAGCAGCCCCCAGCCCACTAGCGGGACCGATACGCAGTATTTT. Combining the CDR3 with reference TRBV9 and TRBJ2-3 gives the whole variable domain DSGVTQTPKHLITATGQRVTLRCSPRSGDLSVYWYQQSLDQGLQFLIQYYNGEERAKGNILERFSAQQFPDLHSELNLSSLELGDSALYFCASSPQPTSGTDTQYFGPGTRLTVL.

The rearrangement joins TRBV4-2 to TRBJ2-3, with 11 bases fitting TRBD2. The V gene end was trimmed by 3 bases and the J gene end by 0 bases; junction bases not matched to a gene: 2. Germline CDR1 LGHNA, CDR2 YNFKEQ. The CDR3 spans 16 residues. For the CDR3, the DNA is TGTGCCAGCAGCCAGGGACTAGCGGATAGCACAGATACGCAGTATTTT. Protein product: CASSQGLADSTDTQYF.

The rearrangement uses TRBV12-3 or TRBV12-4 and TRBJ1-1; D uncertain. V was trimmed by 1 base and J by 7 bases, leaving 7 bases between them. CDR3 length: 12 residues. CDR3 residues: CASSLVGIEAFF. The CDR3 DNA is TGTGCCAGCAGTTTAGTGGGGATTGAAGCTTTCTTT.

This clonotype came up a few times. This sequence joins TRBV9 and TRBJ2-2; possible D gene TRBD1, 7 bases. V gave up 4 bases and J gave up 7 bases, with 17 bases separating them. CDR3 size: 15 residues. Germline-derived CDR1 and CDR2 are SGDLS and YYNGEE. CDR3 DNA: TGTGCCAGCAGCTCACACAGGGGAGGTGGCGGGGAGCTGTTTTTT. Amino acids: CASSSHRGGGGELFF.

This clonotype was counted ten times or more. This chain joins TRBV4-3 and TRBJ2-3; D gene ambiguous. The CDR3 sequence is 15 residues long. The germline CDR1 and CDR2 sequences are LGHNA and YSLEER. V was clipped by 1 base and J by 1 base, with 9 bases between them. The CDR3 protein is CASSQVARGTDTQYF. CDR3 DNA: TGCGCCAGCAGCCAAGTTGCTAGGGGCACAGATACGCAGTATTTT.

The chain carries TRBV11-2 and TRBJ2-1; unclear D gene. V lost 1 base, J lost 7 bases, and 5 bases lay in between. Germline V gene sequence: CDR1 SGHAT, CDR2 FQNNGV. The CDR3 sequence is 12 residues long. The CDR3 nucleotides are TGTGCCAGCAGCTTAGCCACTAATGAGCAGTTCTTC. Translated: CASSLATNEQFF.

This clonotype was seen a few times. This chain joins TRBV2 and TRBJ2-7, with a tentative D call TRBD1 (6 bases). V was cut by 6 bases and J by 0 bases, with 15 bases left in between. Germline V gives CDR1 SNHLY, CDR2 FYNNEI. The CDR3 is 15 residues long. The CDR3 here is CASRGGQISSYEQYF. The CDR3 DNA reads TGTGCCAGCAGAGGAGGACAGATAAGCTCCTACGAGCAGTACTTC.

V is TRBV9 and J is TRBJ2-1; D is unresolved. CDR1 is SGDLS, CDR2 YYNGEE, per germline. Between the trimmed V and J ends, which lost 0 bases and 8 bases, there was a span of 9 bases. The CDR3 length is 13 residues. In nucleotides, the CDR3 is TGTGCCAGCAGCGTAGTGGGTATCGATGAGCAGTTCTTC. This sequence encodes CASSVVGIDEQFF.

There are a few counts of this clonotype. The genes are TRBV20-1 and TRBJ2-1; D unclear. Trimming cost V 4 bases and J 8 bases, with 9 bases left between them. This CDR3 has 11 amino acids. CDR1 and CDR2 from the germline V gene are DFQATT and SNEGSKA (reference sequence). The CDR3 sequence: CSATPRYEQFF. CDR3 nucleotide sequence: TGCAGTGCTACCCCTAGGTATGAGCAGTTCTTC.

This chain joins TRBV6-2 or TRBV6-3 and TRBJ2-5, with 7 bases fitting TRBD2. The V gene end was trimmed by 2 bases and the J gene end by 2 bases; junction bases not matched to a gene: 5. CDR1 and CDR2 (germline): MNHEY, SVGEGT. CDR3 size: 15 residues. The chain's CDR3 is CASSYGLAVQETQYF. CDR3 coding DNA: TGTGCCAGCAGTTACGGGCTAGCGGTACAAGAGACCCAGTACTTC.

This chain uses TRBV12-3 or TRBV12-4 with TRBJ2-1; D uncertain. With 3 bases removed from V and 8 bases from J, the gap between germline ends came to 5 bases. The CDR3 spans 11 residues. The CDR3 sequence: CASSLVHEQFF. The CDR3 nucleotides read TGTGCCAGCAGTTTGGTCCATGAGCAGTTCTTC.

This clonotype was picked up many times. This chain connects TRBV4-3 to TRBJ2-3; D gene unclear. From germline, CDR1 is LGHNA and CDR2 YSLEER. CDR3 length: 14 amino acids. The V end was cut by 3 bases, the J end by 4 bases, with 11 bases between. Here the CDR3 reads CASSQILAADTQYF. CDR3 coding DNA: TGCGCCAGCAGCCAGATCCTGGCCGCAGATACGCAGTATTTT.

About this clonotype: This may be a read error: a much more frequent sequence differs by one nucleotide. The V and J genes are TRBV25-1 and TRBJ2-3; 7 positions match TRBD2. V shed 7 bases, J shed 10 bases, and the junction held 8 bases outside the gene matches. The CDR3 runs to 12 residues. CDR1 and CDR2 from the germline V gene are MGHDK and SYGVNS. CDR3 region: CASNLGEGAQYF. In DNA form, the CDR3 reads TGTGCCAGCAATCTAGGGGAGGGTGCGCAGTATTTT.

V usage is TRBV7-9 and J usage is TRBJ2-7; D gene ambiguous. Trimming removed 2 bases at V and 0 bases at J, with 8 bases between. CDR3 length: 14 residues. Germline V gene lookup returns CDR1 SEHNR and CDR2 FQNEAQ (reference sequence). CDR3 protein: CASSLRPNSYEQYF. The CDR3 DNA reads TGTGCCAGCAGCTTAAGGCCAAACTCCTACGAGCAGTACTTC.

The chain is built from TRBV19 and TRBJ2-1; TRBD1 or TRBD2 may be the D gene (5 bases each). Germline V gives CDR1 LNHDA, CDR2 SQIVND (reference sequence). With 5 bases removed from V and 9 bases from J, the gap between germline ends came to 17 bases. The CDR3 contains 14 residues. CDR3 bases: TGTGCCAGTAGTCCCGGGACGGTACTCCGTGAGCAGTTCTTC. It specifies CASSPGTVLREQFF.

V usage is TRBV10-3 and J usage is TRBJ2-1, with D uncertain. In germline, CDR1 is ENHRY, CDR2 SYGVKD. The CDR3 is 15 amino acids. Trimming shortened V by 5 bases and J by 4 bases, and 15 bases separated the two germline ends. Written as DNA, the CDR3 is TGTGCCATCAGTACCGACCCGGCTGGATACAATGAGCAGTTCTTC. Translation gives CAISTDPAGYNEQFF.

The gene calls are TRBV5-4 and TRBJ2-1; D is perhaps TRBD1 or TRBD2 (5 bases each). Trimming removed 4 bases from V and 5 bases from J, with 22 bases in between. Germline loops: CDR1 SGHNT, CDR2 YYREEE (reference sequence). CDR3 length equals 17 residues. CDR3 amino acids: CASSPRKSGTNHNEQFF. CDR3 DNA sequence: TGTGCCAGCAGCCCTCGAAAATCCGGGACGAACCACAATGAGCAGTTCTTC.

The chain recombines TRBV7-2 with TRBJ2-1, with TRBD1 as a possible D gene (5 bases). Deletions cut 5 bases from V and 10 bases from J, with 12 bases between. CDR1 and CDR2 from the germline V gene are SGHTA and FQGNSA. This CDR3 region has 12 residues. The CDR3 DNA is TGTGCCAGCAGCCCTAGACAGTTAGAGCAGTTCTTC. Translating gives CASSPRQLEQFF.